Listed here are 6 T cell receptor beta chains from one sample, sequenced in a study of cytomegalovirus exposure and HLA in healthy donors. Vbeta (60) and Jbeta (13) primers were used in the PCR. Generated by immunoSEQ multiplex PCR, the TCRdb table keeps only in-frame clones and is missing some. The data show 120,000 or so clones, 60% to 80% seen once. Material: PBMCs. The receptors originated from a man between 50 and 59 years old in good health and CMV-seropositive.

The J gene is TRBJ1-1, the V gene TRBV2, with D possibly being TRBD1 (6 bases). Germline V gives CDR1 SNHLY, CDR2 FYNNEI. V was trimmed by 6 bases and J by 4 bases, leaving 15 bases between them. The length of the CDR3 is 14 residues. The CDR3 nucleotides are TGTGCCAGCAGAGCACAGGGAGGGAGCACTGAAGCTTTCTTT. Translated, it gives CASRAQGGSTEAFF.

The genes are TRBV30 and TRBJ2-4; D possibly corresponds to TRBD2 (6 bases). Germline loops: CDR1 GTSNPN, CDR2 SVGIG (reference sequence). The CDR3 runs to 15 residues. The V end was cut by 0 bases, the J end by 4 bases, with 13 bases between. CDR3 loop: CAWSVGSGLKNIQYF. The CDR3 region has the DNA TGTGCCTGGAGTGTCGGGTCAGGACTAAAAAACATTCAGTACTTC.

The rearrangement links TRBV6-1 to TRBJ2-7; D uncertain. The CDR3 runs 9 residues. In germline, CDR1 is MNHNS, CDR2 SASEGT. Trimming stripped 11 bases from V and 6 bases from J, with 8 bases between. Written as DNA, the CDR3 is TGTGCCTCCGGTTTCGAGCAGTACTTC. Protein sequence: CASGFEQYF.

This clone has more than one count but fewer than ten. This chain connects TRBV10-3 to TRBJ1-4; D is unclear. V was shortened by 10 bases and J by 5 bases, with 17 bases between the two germline ends. This CDR3 spans 14 amino acids. CDR1 is ENHRY, CDR2 SYGVKD, per germline. CDR3 sequence (DNA): TGTGCCACCAGGCGGGATCGGACGAATGAAAAACTGTTTTTT. Translation: CATRRDRTNEKLFF.

Details on this clone: Mismatch with germline at one junction end may stem from a read error. This chain links TRBV7-7 with TRBJ2-1; TRBD2 might be the D (5 bases). The CDR3 contains 14 residues. Germline assignment: CDR1 SSHAT and CDR2 FNYEAQ (reference sequence). DNA for the CDR3: TGTGCTAGCAGCCTTGGCGGGCGAGACAATGAGCAGTTCTTC. It encodes CASSLGGRDNEQFF.

V is TRBV19 and J is TRBJ2-1, with a weak D call TRBD1 (5 bases). The CDR3 is 14 amino acids. Germline CDR1 is LNHDA and CDR2 is SQIVND (reference sequence). Deletions cut 5 bases from V and 6 bases from J, with 14 bases between. This chain's CDR3 is CASSFQGTGNEQFF. CDR3 nucleotide sequence: TGTGCCAGTAGTTTTCAGGGTACTGGCAATGAGCAGTTCTTC.